One and the same sample provided the 15 T cell receptor beta chains below, sequenced in a study of blood T cells in healthy people across ages. A sample-barcoded 5' primer and a J-beta primer mix were used in a second PCR of about 6 to 12 cycles. TCRdb reanalysed the 5' RACE reads using MiXCR and keeps one entry per CDR3 protein. The table includes around 520,000 distinct CDR3 sequences, around 27% detected once. These same records also appear under a second study, on T cells of mothers and their children.

Input material: blood. Receptor source: a boy aged 2 to 10 in good health.

This clonotype was detected a few times. The chain has TRBV7-9 and TRBJ2-1; either TRBD1 or TRBD2 may supply D (5 bases each). Germline CDR1 and CDR2: SEHNR and FQNEAQ (reference sequence). CDR3 size: 14 residues. V dropped 3 bases and J dropped 5 bases, with 11 bases sitting between them. The CDR3 sequence: CASSFQRTNNEQFF. CDR3 nucleotide sequence: TGTGCCAGCAGCTTCCAGCGGACAAACAATGAGCAGTTCTTC.

This clonotype has more than one count but fewer than ten. The J gene is TRBJ2-5, the V gene TRBV29-1; 7 positions agree with TRBD2. The germline CDR1 and CDR2 sequences are SQVTM and ANQGSEA. CDR3 length equals 14 residues. V was clipped by 4 bases and J by 4 bases; unmatched bases: 9. The CDR3 loop is CSVVRAGVGETQYF. For the CDR3, the DNA is TGCAGCGTTGTCCGCGCGGGGGTGGGAGAGACCCAGTACTTC.

With regard to this clonotype: This clone may be a read error of a much larger clone one base away. This rearrangement joins TRBV6-5 to TRBJ1-1; 12 positions agree with TRBD1. Germline-derived CDR1 and CDR2 are MNHEY and SVGAGI. The CDR3 length is 14 residues. CDR3 residues: CASSSGTGGTGAFF. The CDR3 nucleotides read TGTGCCAGCAGTTCCGGGACAGGGGGCACTGGAGCTTTCTTT.

This rearrangement joins TRBV5-1 to TRBJ1-4; unclear D gene. V was pared by 4 bases and J by 4 bases, with 8 bases between. CDR3 length: 13 residues. Germline V gene sequence: CDR1 SGHRS, CDR2 YFSETQ. Here the CDR3 reads CASSQDDNEKLFF. The CDR3 coding sequence is TGCGCCAGCAGCCAAGACGATAATGAAAAACTGTTTTTT.

The chain uses TRBV7-9 and TRBJ2-6; D uncertain. Trimming pared 2 bases from V and 3 bases from J, leaving 8 bases between. Germline CDR1 SEHNR, CDR2 FQNEAQ (reference sequence). The CDR3 consists of 15 residues. The CDR3 loop reads CASSLSGVGANVLTF. The DNA for the CDR3 is TGTGCCAGCAGCTTATCTGGGGTTGGGGCCAACGTCCTGACTTTC. Variable domain in full (rest from reference TRBV7-9 and TRBJ2-6): DTGVSQNPRHKITKRGQNVTFRCDPISEHNRLYWYRQTLGQGPEFLTYFQNEAQLEKSRLLSDRFSAERPKGSFSTLEIQRTEQGDSAMYLCASSLSGVGANVLTFGAGSRLTVL.

The rearrangement joins TRBV2 to TRBJ2-3, with D unresolved. CDR1 is SNHLY, CDR2 FYNNEI, per germline. V shed 0 bases and J shed 6 bases, with 10 bases lying between them. The CDR3 has 14 residues. The CDR3 reads CASSEAPSTDTQYF. The DNA for the CDR3 is TGTGCCAGCAGTGAAGCGCCGTCTACTGATACGCAGTATTTT.

Ten or more counts support this clonotype. The chain couples TRBV10-3 to TRBJ2-5, with D perhaps matching TRBD2 (6 bases). V was cut by 4 bases and J by 3 bases, with 9 bases left in between. The CDR3 is 13 residues long. Germline loops: CDR1 ENHRY, CDR2 SYGVKD. For the CDR3, the DNA is TGTGCCATCAGTGCTGGGACTGAAGAGACCCAGTACTTC. This gives the protein CAISAGTEETQYF.

Only a few counts were recorded for this clonotype. This rearrangement joins TRBV12-3 or TRBV12-4 to TRBJ1-1; D gene ambiguous. Trimming stripped 7 bases from V and 3 bases from J, with 15 bases between. This CDR3 has 14 amino acids. The CDR3 region has the DNA TGTGCCAGCACCCTGGAAGAAAGTCACACTGAAGCTTTCTTT. Its translation: CASTLEESHTEAFF.

This chain joins TRBV5-1 and TRBJ1-2; TRBD1 agrees at 7 bases. This CDR3 contains 14 residues. V trimming: 4 bases; J trimming: 4 bases; junction bases outside the gene matches: 7. The germline V gene has CDR1 SGHRS and CDR2 YFSETQ. Here the CDR3 reads CASSQSGQIYGYTF. Here the CDR3 DNA reads TGCGCCAGCAGCCAGTCGGGACAGATCTATGGCTACACCTTC.

The chain joins TRBV11-3 to TRBJ2-5, with 7 nucleotides matching TRBD1. Germline lookup yields CDR1 SGHNT and CDR2 YENEEA. Trimming removed 5 bases from V and 2 bases from J; junction bases left unmatched: 8. This CDR3 has 15 amino acids. CDR3 amino acids: CASSPGTDPQETQYF. The CDR3, as DNA: TGTGCCAGCAGCCCCGGGACAGACCCACAAGAGACCCAGTACTTC.

In the case of this clonotype: The junction departs from germline at one end; a sequencing error may be responsible. This chain joins TRBV25-1 and TRBJ1-4, with no clear D. This CDR3 has 15 residues. The germline V gene has CDR1 MGHDK and CDR2 SYGVNS. The CDR3 coding sequence is TGTGCCAGCAGTGAAGTCGCATCAACTAATGAAAAGCTGTTTTTT. This sequence encodes CASSEVASTNEKLFF.

This clonotype turned up a few times. The gene calls are TRBV20-1 and TRBJ2-6; D is ambiguous. Germline V gene lookup returns CDR1 DFQATT and CDR2 SNEGSKA (reference sequence). The CDR3 is 14 amino acids. The ends were cut back, 4 bases at V and 0 bases at J, with 7 bases in the middle. The CDR3 coding sequence is TGCAGTGCTATCCCTACCTCTGGGGCCAACGTCCTGACTTTC. Translating it yields CSAIPTSGANVLTF.

A remark on this clonotype: A read error may produce the germline difference seen at one junction end. V usage is TRBV3-1 and J usage is TRBJ2-1, with 8 bases fitting TRBD2. The CDR3 consists of 11 residues. Germline CDR1 is LGHDT and CDR2 is YNNKEL (reference sequence). The CDR3 region is CASTSAGGLIF. Here the CDR3 DNA reads TGTGCCAGCACCAGCGCGGGAGGCCTCATCTTC.

In its sample, this clonotype was seen many times. The genes are TRBV5-5 and TRBJ2-7; no firm D call. Germline V gene lookup returns CDR1 SGHKS and CDR2 YYEKEE (reference sequence). The length of the CDR3 is 15 residues. Between the trimmed V and J ends, which lost 4 bases and 0 bases, there was a span of 14 bases. The CDR3 protein is CASSRARQSSYEQYF. The DNA for the CDR3 is TGTGCCAGCAGCCGAGCCCGGCAGAGCTCCTACGAGCAGTACTTC.

This clonotype was recorded many times. The chain joins TRBV6-5 to TRBJ2-3, with no clear D. The CDR3 sequence is 18 residues long. V lost 0 bases to trimming and J lost 6 bases, with 22 bases between them. Germline CDR1 is MNHEY and CDR2 is SVGAGI. The CDR3 here is CASSYSREPVSSLDTQYF. Written as DNA, the CDR3 is TGTGCCAGCAGTTACTCCCGCGAGCCCGTCAGCAGCTTGGATACGCAGTATTTT.